What follows are 26 T cell receptor beta chains derived from one specimen sequenced in a study of T cells in narcolepsy. TCRdb's copy holds only in-frame clones and misses some; the assay was immunoSEQ multiplex PCR. The sample yields fewer than 30,000 clones, around 83% seen once. Sequencing input: CD45RA- memory CD4+ T cells from PBMCs. The receptors were sampled from a human donor with narcolepsy.

This sequence joins TRBV4-1 and TRBJ1-5; possible D gene TRBD1, 5 bases. This CDR3 has 15 residues. Germline-derived CDR1 and CDR2 are MGHRA and YSYEKL. Trimming stripped 4 bases from V and 2 bases from J, with 12 bases between. The CDR3 DNA is TGCGCCAGCAGCCCAGGAAGGGGTGGCAATCAGCCCCAGCATTTT. Residues: CASSPGRGGNQPQHF.

The rearrangement joins TRBV5-1 to TRBJ2-5, with 10 positions matching TRBD2. V gave up 4 bases and J gave up 1 base; unmatched junction bases: 4. The CDR3 is 15 amino acids. CDR1 and CDR2 (germline): SGHRS, YFSETQ. CDR3 bases: TGCGCCAGCAGCGCGACTAGCGGGCCCCAAGAGACCCAGTACTTC. The encoded protein is CASSATSGPQETQYF.

The CDR3 nucleotides read TGTGCCAGCTCACCTACCAGCGGGGTATTGACAGATACGCAGTATTTT. Translating gives CASSPTSGVLTDTQYF. This sequence joins TRBV18 and TRBJ2-3; 7 bases line up with TRBD2. After removal of 3 bases from V and 3 bases from J, the junction contained 9 bases not matched to a gene. The CDR3 spans 16 residues. Germline V gene sequence: CDR1 KGHSH, CDR2 LQKENI.

The chain employs TRBV13 and TRBJ1-2; no definite D call. The CDR3 is made up of 14 amino acids. Germline V gene lookup returns CDR1 PRHDT and CDR2 FYEKMQ (reference sequence). Trimming removed 5 bases from V and 6 bases from J, with 16 bases in between. CDR3 sequence reads: CASSPARQVDGYTF. CDR3 sequence (DNA): TGTGCCAGCAGCCCAGCCAGGCAGGTGGATGGCTACACCTTC.

V and J are TRBV6-5 and TRBJ1-2; 7 bases are a match to TRBD1. Germline V lookup: CDR1 MNHEY, CDR2 SVGAGI. The J segment lost 5 bases and the V segment lost 6 bases, leaving 9 bases of the junction unmatched. The CDR3 contains 14 residues. CDR3 amino acids: CASSRRQGQYGYTF. The DNA of the CDR3 is TGTGCCAGCAGCAGAAGACAGGGTCAGTATGGCTACACCTTC.

This clone appeared a single time. The chain combines TRBV19 with TRBJ2-2; a possible D gene is TRBD1 (6 bases). Germline V lookup: CDR1 LNHDA, CDR2 SQIVND (reference sequence). Trimming pared 3 bases from V and 7 bases from J, leaving 15 bases between. The CDR3 has 15 residues. The CDR3 sequence is CASSIQGGLSGELFF. The CDR3 DNA reads TGTGCCAGTAGTATTCAAGGGGGTCTGAGCGGGGAGCTGTTTTTT.

This clone was seen more than once but under ten times. This chain connects TRBV6-6 to TRBJ1-1; tentative D call: TRBD1 (6 bases). V was trimmed by 6 bases and J by 1 base, leaving 15 bases between them. The CDR3 extends over 15 amino acids. In germline, CDR1 is MNHNY, CDR2 SVGAGI (reference sequence). The CDR3 nucleotides read TGTGCCAGCAGACAACAACAGGGCTGGAACACTGAAGCTTTCTTT. Translating gives CASRQQQGWNTEAFF.

In its sample, this clone was seen once. This rearrangement joins TRBV27 to TRBJ1-6; 7 nucleotides match TRBD1. Germline V gives CDR1 MNHEY, CDR2 SMNVEV (reference sequence). The V segment lost 6 bases and the J segment 15 bases; nucleotides outside the gene matches: 17. This CDR3 is built from 15 residues. The CDR3 bases are TGTGCCAGCAGCCCAGGAGGGACAGTACCTCGGGGCCTCCACTTT. Translation gives CASSPGGTVPRGLHF.

The chain joins TRBV6-1 to TRBJ1-5; the D is unclear. The CDR3 is 15 residues long. Germline CDR1 is MNHNS and CDR2 is SASEGT. Trimming removed 10 bases at V and 7 bases at J, with 23 bases between. This chain's CDR3 is CATLLGEAGWQPQHF. CDR3 DNA: TGTGCCACCCTCCTGGGCGAAGCGGGGTGGCAGCCCCAGCATTTT.

The chain recombines TRBV5-1 with TRBJ1-1; D unresolved. Per germline, CDR1 SGHRS and CDR2 YFSETQ. The CDR3 is 13 amino acids. V was shortened by 6 bases and J by 1 base, with 10 bases between the two germline ends. CDR3 DNA sequence: TGCGCCAGCACCACGGGAGGGAACACTGAAGCTTTCTTT. Protein: CASTTGGNTEAFF.

In this sample, this clone turned up once. V gene TRBV6-5 combines with J gene TRBJ2-7; D remains ambiguous. The CDR3 is 13 amino acids. Germline-derived CDR1 and CDR2 are MNHEY and SVGAGI. V was pared by 6 bases and J by 3 bases, with 12 bases between. CDR3: CASSGVGFYEQYF. In DNA, the CDR3 is TGTGCCAGCAGCGGTGTCGGCTTCTACGAGCAGTACTTC.

The chain employs TRBV2 and TRBJ2-1; TRBD1 matches 9 bases. CDR1 is SNHLY, CDR2 FYNNEI, per germline. V shed 4 bases, J shed 2 bases, and the junction held 3 bases outside the gene matches. The CDR3 length is 15 residues. CDR3 sequence reads: CASSVDRGTYNEQFF. The CDR3 bases are TGTGCCAGCAGTGTTGACAGGGGGACCTACAATGAGCAGTTCTTC.

The V and J genes are TRBV28 and TRBJ1-5; D may be TRBD1 (5 bases). From germline, CDR1 is MDHEN and CDR2 SYDVKM. V dropped 4 bases and J dropped 2 bases, with 18 bases sitting between them. The CDR3 is 17 residues long. The CDR3 nucleotides are TGTGCCAGCAGTTGGGGTGAAGGCGGGGCCGGCAATCAGCCCCAGCATTTT. Protein sequence: CASSWGEGGAGNQPQHF.

V gene TRBV7-2 combines with J gene TRBJ2-5, with 9 nucleotides matching TRBD2. The J segment lost 11 bases and the V segment lost 4 bases, leaving 11 bases of the junction unmatched. Germline lookup yields CDR1 SGHTA and CDR2 FQGNSA. There are 14 residues in the CDR3. The CDR3 sequence is CASSYRSASGEQYF. Here the CDR3 DNA reads TGTGCCAGCAGCTACAGGAGTGCTAGCGGGGAGCAGTACTTC.

This rearrangement joins TRBV28 to TRBJ2-1, with a tentative D call TRBD2 (6 bases). The CDR3 contains 14 residues. V was pared by 6 bases and J by 12 bases, with 21 bases between. Germline loops: CDR1 MDHEN, CDR2 SYDVKM. The CDR3 spells CASSSGGTNGGQFF. CDR3 sequence (DNA): TGTGCCAGCAGCTCAGGCGGGACCAACGGGGGGCAGTTCTTC.

This clone was counted between two and nine times. The chain is built from TRBV9 and TRBJ2-3, with D uncertain. The V end lost 4 bases, the J end lost 4 bases, and 10 bases lay between the germline ends. Germline V gene data show CDR1 as SGDLS and CDR2 as YYNGEE. The CDR3 length is 13 residues. Here the CDR3 DNA reads TGTGCCAGCAGCCCCCAAGTCTCAGATACGCAGTATTTT. It is translated as CASSPQVSDTQYF.

CDR3 DNA sequence: TGTGCCAGCAGCTCTCCTCCCGAGACCCAGTACTTC. Amino acid sequence: CASSSPPETQYF. The chain joins TRBV7-2 to TRBJ2-5, with no clear D. The germline V gene has CDR1 SGHTA and CDR2 FQGNSA. The CDR3 is made up of 12 amino acids. Trimming cost V 4 bases and J 5 bases, with 8 bases left between them.

This clone was observed a single time. The chain recombines TRBV2 with TRBJ2-5, with 7 bases identical to TRBD2. The J segment lost 1 base and the V segment lost 2 bases, leaving 4 bases of the junction unmatched. Germline lookup yields CDR1 SNHLY and CDR2 FYNNEI. The CDR3 length is 15 residues. As DNA, the CDR3 is TGTGCCAGCAGTGAACAATCGGGAGGCCAAGAGACCCAGTACTTC. As protein: CASSEQSGGQETQYF.

CDR3 protein: CASSYTRQIHEQYF. The DNA for the CDR3 is TGTGCCAGCAGTTACACGAGACAGATTCACGAGCAGTACTTC. The chain carries TRBV6-5 and TRBJ2-7; D may be TRBD1 (5 bases). V lost 2 bases, J lost 5 bases, and 13 bases lay in between. Germline V CDR1 and CDR2: MNHEY, SVGAGI. CDR3 length equals 14 residues.

V and J are TRBV7-3 and TRBJ2-5; 14 positions match TRBD2. The germline V gene encodes CDR1 SGHTA and CDR2 FQGTGA. The junction had 6 bases not matched to a gene; V was cut back by 5 bases and J by 4 bases. This CDR3 contains 16 residues. This CDR3 reads CASSQTGTSGRETQYF. The CDR3 DNA reads TGTGCCAGCAGCCAAACCGGGACTAGCGGGAGAGAGACCCAGTACTTC.

This clone has only one observation. The rearrangement uses TRBV15 and TRBJ1-1, with D unresolved. The CDR3 extends over 13 amino acids. V was cut by 5 bases and J by 0 bases, with 7 bases left in between. Germline CDR1 and CDR2: LNHNV and YYDKDF (reference sequence). In nucleotides, the CDR3 is TGTGCCACCAGCGAGGGATTGAACACTGAAGCTTTCTTT. Encoded protein: CATSEGLNTEAFF.

This CDR3 reads CASSPSHAGTGELFF. The CDR3 DNA follows: TGTGCCAGCTCACCATCTCACGCAGGGACCGGGGAGCTGTTTTTT. The chain joins TRBV18 to TRBJ2-2, with D perhaps TRBD1 (5 bases). This CDR3 is built from 15 residues. Germline CDR1 and CDR2: KGHSH and LQKENI. Trimming pared 2 bases from V and 5 bases from J, leaving 12 bases between.

The chain employs TRBV14 and TRBJ2-7, with D possibly matching TRBD2 (6 bases). Germline loops: CDR1 SGHDN, CDR2 FVKESK. CDR3 length equals 13 residues. V gave up 1 base and J gave up 6 bases, with 10 bases separating them. CDR3 coding DNA: TGTGCCAGCAGCCAAGTTACGGGGGTCGAGCAGTACTTC. It codes for CASSQVTGVEQYF.

The V call is TRBV6-6, the J call TRBJ1-5; D may be TRBD1 (5 bases). CDR3 length: 12 amino acids. Germline V lookup: CDR1 MNHNY, CDR2 SVGAGI (reference sequence). Trimming removed 7 bases from V and 9 bases from J, with 13 bases in between. CDR3 coding DNA: TGTGCCAGCACCATGGGAAGGGGGCCCCAGCATTTT. Protein sequence: CASTMGRGPQHF.

This chain uses TRBV18 with TRBJ2-7, with 7 bases that match TRBD2. Germline CDR1 is KGHSH and CDR2 is LQKENI. The V segment lost 3 bases and the J segment 3 bases; nucleotides outside the gene matches: 2. The CDR3 is 13 residues long. The CDR3 coding sequence is TGTGCCAGCTCACCCGCGGGAGTCTACGAGCAGTACTTC. It is translated as CASSPAGVYEQYF.

The chain uses TRBV28 and TRBJ2-7; 7 nucleotides line up with TRBD1. Trimming at V came to 8 bases and at J to 2 bases, leaving 3 bases not matched to a gene. The CDR3 length is 12 residues. Germline-derived CDR1 and CDR2 are MDHEN and SYDVKM. In nucleotides, the CDR3 is TGTGCCAGCCAGGGGACAGCCTACGAGCAGTACTTC. This encodes CASQGTAYEQYF.